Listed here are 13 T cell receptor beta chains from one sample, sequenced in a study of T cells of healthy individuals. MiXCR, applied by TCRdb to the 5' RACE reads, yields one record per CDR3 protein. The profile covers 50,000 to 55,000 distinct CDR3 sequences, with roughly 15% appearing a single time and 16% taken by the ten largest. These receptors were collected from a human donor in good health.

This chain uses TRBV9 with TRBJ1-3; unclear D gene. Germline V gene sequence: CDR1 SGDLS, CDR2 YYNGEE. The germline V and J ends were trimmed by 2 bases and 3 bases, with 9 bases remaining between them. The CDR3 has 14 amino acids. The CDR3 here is CASSVQDNGNTIYF. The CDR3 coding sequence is TGTGCCAGCAGCGTCCAGGATAATGGAAACACCATATATTTT.

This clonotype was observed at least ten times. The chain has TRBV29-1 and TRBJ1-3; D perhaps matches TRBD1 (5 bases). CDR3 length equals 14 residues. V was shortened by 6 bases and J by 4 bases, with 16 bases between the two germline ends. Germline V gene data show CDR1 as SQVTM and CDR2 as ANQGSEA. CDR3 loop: CSVPDGALGNTIYF. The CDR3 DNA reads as TGCAGCGTCCCCGACGGGGCGCTCGGAAACACCATATATTTT.

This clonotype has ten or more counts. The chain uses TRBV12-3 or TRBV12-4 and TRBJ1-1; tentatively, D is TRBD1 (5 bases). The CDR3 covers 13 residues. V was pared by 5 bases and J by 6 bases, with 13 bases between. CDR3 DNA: TGTGCCAGCAGTCCAGGGTCGCATCCTGAAGCTTTCTTT. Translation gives CASSPGSHPEAFF.

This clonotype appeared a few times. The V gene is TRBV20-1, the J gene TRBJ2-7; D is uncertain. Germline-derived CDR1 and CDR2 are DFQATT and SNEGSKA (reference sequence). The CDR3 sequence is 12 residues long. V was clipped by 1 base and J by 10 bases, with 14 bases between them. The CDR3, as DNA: TGCAGTGCTAGAGGACCGAGCCTCGGTCAGTACTTC. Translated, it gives CSARGPSLGQYF.

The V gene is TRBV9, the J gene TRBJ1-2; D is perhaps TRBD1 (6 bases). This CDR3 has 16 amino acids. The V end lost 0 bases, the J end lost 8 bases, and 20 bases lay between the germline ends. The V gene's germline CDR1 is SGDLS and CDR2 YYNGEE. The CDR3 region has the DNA TGTGCCAGCAGCGTAGAAGAAGAGGGGGGCAGGGGAGGCTACACCTTC. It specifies CASSVEEEGGRGGYTF.

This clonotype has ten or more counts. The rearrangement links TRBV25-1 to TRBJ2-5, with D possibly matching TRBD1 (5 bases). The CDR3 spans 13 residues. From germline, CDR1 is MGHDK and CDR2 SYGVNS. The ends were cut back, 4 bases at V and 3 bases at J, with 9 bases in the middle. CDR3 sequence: CASSAAGKETQYF. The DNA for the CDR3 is TGTGCCAGCAGTGCAGCAGGGAAAGAGACCCAGTACTTC.

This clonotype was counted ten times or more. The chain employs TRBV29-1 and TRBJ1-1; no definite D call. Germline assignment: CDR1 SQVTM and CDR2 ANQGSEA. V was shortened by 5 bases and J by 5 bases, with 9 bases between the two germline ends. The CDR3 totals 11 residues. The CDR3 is CSVRVATEAFF. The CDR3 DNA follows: TGCAGCGTTAGGGTCGCGACTGAAGCTTTCTTT.

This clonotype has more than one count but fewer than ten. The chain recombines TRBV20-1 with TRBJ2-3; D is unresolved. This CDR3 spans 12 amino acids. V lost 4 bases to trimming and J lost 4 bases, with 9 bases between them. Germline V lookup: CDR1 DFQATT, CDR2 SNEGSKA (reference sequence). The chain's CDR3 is CSAKPNADTQYF. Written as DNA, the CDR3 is TGCAGTGCTAAACCAAACGCAGATACGCAGTATTTT.

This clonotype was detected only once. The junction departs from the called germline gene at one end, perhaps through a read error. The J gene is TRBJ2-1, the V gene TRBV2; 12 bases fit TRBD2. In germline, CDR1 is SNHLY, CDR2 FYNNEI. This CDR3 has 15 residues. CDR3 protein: CAGRGLAGRSNEQFF. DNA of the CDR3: TGTGCCGGCAGGGGACTAGCGGGTAGAAGCAATGAGCAGTTCTTC.

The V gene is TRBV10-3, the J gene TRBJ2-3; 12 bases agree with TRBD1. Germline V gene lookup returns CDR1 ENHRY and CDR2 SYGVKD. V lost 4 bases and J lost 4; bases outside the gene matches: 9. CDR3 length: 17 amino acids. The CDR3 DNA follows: TGTGCCATCAGTGCATTAGGGGACAGGGGGCGCGCAGATACGCAGTATTTT. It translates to CAISALGDRGRADTQYF.

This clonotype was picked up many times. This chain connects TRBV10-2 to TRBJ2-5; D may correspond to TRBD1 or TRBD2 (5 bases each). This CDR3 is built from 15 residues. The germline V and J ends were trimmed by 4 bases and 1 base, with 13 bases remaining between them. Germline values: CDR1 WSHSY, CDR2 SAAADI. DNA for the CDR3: TGCGCCAGCAGTGCCCTGGGACGGCCCCAAGAGACCCAGTACTTC. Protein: CASSALGRPQETQYF.

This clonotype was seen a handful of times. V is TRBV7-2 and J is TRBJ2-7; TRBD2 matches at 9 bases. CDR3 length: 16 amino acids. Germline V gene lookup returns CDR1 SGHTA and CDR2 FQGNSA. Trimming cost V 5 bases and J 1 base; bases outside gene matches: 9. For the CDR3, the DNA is TGTGCCAGCAGCCATTCTAGCGGGGCCTATTCCTACGAGCAGTACTTC. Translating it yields CASSHSSGAYSYEQYF.

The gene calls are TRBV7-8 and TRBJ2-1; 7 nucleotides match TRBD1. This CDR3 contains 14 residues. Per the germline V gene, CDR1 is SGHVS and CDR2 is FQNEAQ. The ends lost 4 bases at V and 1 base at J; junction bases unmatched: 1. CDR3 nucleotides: TGTGCCAGCAGCTCGGGACAGTCCTACAATGAGCAGTTCTTC. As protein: CASSSGQSYNEQFF.